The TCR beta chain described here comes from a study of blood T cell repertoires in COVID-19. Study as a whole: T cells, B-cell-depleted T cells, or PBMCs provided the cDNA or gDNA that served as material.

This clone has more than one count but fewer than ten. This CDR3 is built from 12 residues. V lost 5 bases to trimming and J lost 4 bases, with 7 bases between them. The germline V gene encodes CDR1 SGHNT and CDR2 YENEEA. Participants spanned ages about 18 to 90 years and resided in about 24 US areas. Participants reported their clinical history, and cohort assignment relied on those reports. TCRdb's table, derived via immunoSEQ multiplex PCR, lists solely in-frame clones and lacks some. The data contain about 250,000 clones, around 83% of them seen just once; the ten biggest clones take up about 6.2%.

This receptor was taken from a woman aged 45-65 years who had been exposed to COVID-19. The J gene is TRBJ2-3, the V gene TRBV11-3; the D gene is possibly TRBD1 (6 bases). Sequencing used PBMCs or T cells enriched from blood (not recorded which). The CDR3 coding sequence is TGTGCCAGCAGCCCAGGGGCAGATACGCAGTATTTT. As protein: CASSPGADTQYF. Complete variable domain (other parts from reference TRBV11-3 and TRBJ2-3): EAGVVQSPRYKIIEKKQPVAFWCNPISGHNTLYWYLQNLGQGPELLIRYENEEAVDDSQLPKDRFSAERLKGVDSTLKIQPAELGDSAVYLCASSPGADTQYFGPGTRLTVL.